A single sample gave rise to the 2 T cell receptor beta chains below, sequenced in a study of blood T cells in healthy people across ages. Alongside a J-beta primer mix, a sample-barcoded 5' primer served in a second PCR lasting about 7 to 11 cycles. MiXCR, applied by TCRdb to the 5' RACE reads, yields one record per CDR3 protein. The sample carries 750,000 to 950,000 distinct CDR3 sequences, just under 30% recorded once. The data also belong to a second study, concerning T cells of mothers and their children.

Specimen: blood. These receptor sequences come from a woman between 40 and 55 years old in good health.

V and J are TRBV12-3 or TRBV12-4 and TRBJ1-6; D is ambiguous. V was cut by 5 bases and J by 7 bases, with 12 bases left in between. The CDR3 extends over 14 amino acids. The CDR3 protein is CASSRYSQNSPLHF. For the CDR3, the DNA is TGTGCCAGCAGTCGGTACAGCCAAAATTCACCCCTCCACTTT.

This rearrangement joins TRBV7-2 to TRBJ2-1; 11 bases are shared with TRBD1. V was clipped by 5 bases and J by 3 bases; unmatched bases: 6. Germline-derived CDR1 and CDR2 are SGHTA and FQGNSA. The CDR3 totals 16 residues. The CDR3: CASSVPGQGGYNEQFF. Written as DNA, the CDR3 is TGTGCCAGCAGCGTCCCGGGACAGGGGGGCTACAATGAGCAGTTCTTC.